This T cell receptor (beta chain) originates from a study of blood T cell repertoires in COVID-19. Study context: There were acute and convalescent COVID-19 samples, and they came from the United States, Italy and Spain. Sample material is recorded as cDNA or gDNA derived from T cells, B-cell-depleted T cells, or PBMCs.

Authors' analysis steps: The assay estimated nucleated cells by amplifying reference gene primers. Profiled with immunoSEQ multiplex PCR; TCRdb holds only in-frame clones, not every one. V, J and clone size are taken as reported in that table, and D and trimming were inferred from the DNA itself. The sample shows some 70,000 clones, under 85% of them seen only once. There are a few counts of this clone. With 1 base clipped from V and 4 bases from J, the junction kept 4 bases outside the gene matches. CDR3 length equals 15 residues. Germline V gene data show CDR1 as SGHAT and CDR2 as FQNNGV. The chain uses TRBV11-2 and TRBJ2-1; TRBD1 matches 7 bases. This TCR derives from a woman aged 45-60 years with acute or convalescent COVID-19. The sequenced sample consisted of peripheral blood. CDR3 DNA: TGTGCCAGCAGCTTAGCACAGGGGACGTACAATGAGCAGTTCTTC. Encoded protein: CASSLAQGTYNEQFF. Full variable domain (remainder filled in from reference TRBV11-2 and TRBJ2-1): EAGVAQSPRYKIIEKRQSVAFWCNPISGHATLYWYQQILGQGPKLLIQFQNNGVVDDSQLPKDRFSAERLKGVDSTLKIQPAKLEDSAVYLCASSLAQGTYNEQFFGPGTRLTVL.